The T cell receptor beta chain described here comes from a study of T-cell reconstitution after alpha-beta-depleted transplantation in children. Germline lookup yields CDR1 SQVTM and CDR2 ANQGSEA. This CDR3 has 15 amino acids. Trimming cost V 5 bases and J 0 bases, with 13 bases left between them. This clonotype occurred many times. Preparation of the TCRbeta library used unique molecular identifiers. TCRdb re-derived calls from the PCR reads in MiXCR, one entry per CDR3 protein. The sample lists 600,000 to 700,000 distinct CDR3 sequences; approximately 15% were seen once. The material was PBMCs from the stem cell graft donor, obtained from the stem cell graft. The TCR comes from a human donor who donated a stem cell graft to a child with acute myeloid leukemia. This sequence joins TRBV29-1 and TRBJ1-4; no clear D. The CDR3 here is CSVLFRGATNEKLFF. CDR3 sequence (DNA): TGCAGCGTTTTGTTTCGTGGTGCAACTAATGAAAAACTGTTTTTT. The entire variable domain, with the rest obtained from reference TRBV29-1 and TRBJ1-4, is as follows: SAVISQKPSRDICQRGTSLTIQCQVDSQVTMMFWYRQQPGQSLTLIATANQGSEATYESGFVIDKFPISRPNLTFSTLTVSNMSPEDSSIYLCSVLFRGATNEKLFFGSGTQLSVL.